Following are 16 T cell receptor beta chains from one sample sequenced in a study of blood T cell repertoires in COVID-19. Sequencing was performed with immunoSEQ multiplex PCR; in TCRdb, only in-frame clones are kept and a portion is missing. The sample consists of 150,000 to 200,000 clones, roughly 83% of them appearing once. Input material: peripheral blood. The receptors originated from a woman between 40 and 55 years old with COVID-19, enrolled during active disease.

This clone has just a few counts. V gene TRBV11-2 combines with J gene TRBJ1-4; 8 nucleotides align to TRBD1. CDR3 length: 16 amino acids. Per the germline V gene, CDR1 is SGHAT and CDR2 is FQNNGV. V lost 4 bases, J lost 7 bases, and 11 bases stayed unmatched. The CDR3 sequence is CASSSLVGTGIEKLFF. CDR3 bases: TGTGCCAGCAGCTCTCTTGTGGGGACAGGAATTGAAAAACTGTTTTTT.

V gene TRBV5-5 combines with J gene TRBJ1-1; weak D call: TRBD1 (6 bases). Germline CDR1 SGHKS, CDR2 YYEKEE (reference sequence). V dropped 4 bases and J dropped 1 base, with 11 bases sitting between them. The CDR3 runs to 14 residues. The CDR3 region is CASSGGQQNTEAFF. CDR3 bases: TGTGCCAGCAGCGGGGGACAACAGAACACTGAAGCTTTCTTT.

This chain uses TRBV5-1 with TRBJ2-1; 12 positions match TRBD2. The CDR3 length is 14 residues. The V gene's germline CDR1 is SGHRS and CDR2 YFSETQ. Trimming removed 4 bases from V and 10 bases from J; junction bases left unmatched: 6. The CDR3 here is CASSPLGLAGEQFF. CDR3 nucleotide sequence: TGCGCCAGCAGCCCTCTTGGACTAGCGGGGGAGCAGTTCTTC.

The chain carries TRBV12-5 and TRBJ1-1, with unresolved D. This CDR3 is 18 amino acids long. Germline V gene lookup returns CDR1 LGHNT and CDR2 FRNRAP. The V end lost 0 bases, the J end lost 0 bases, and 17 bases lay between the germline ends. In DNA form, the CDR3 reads TGTGCTAGTGGTTTGGTAGCGGGGAGCGTACGACTGAACACTGAAGCTTTCTTT. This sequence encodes CASGLVAGSVRLNTEAFF.

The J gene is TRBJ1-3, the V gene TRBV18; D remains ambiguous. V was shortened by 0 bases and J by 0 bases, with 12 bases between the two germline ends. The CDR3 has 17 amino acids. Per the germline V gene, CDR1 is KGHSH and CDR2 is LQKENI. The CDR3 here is CASSPPGGAHSGNTIYF. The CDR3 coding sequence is TGTGCCAGCTCACCACCCGGCGGAGCGCACTCTGGAAACACCATATATTTT.

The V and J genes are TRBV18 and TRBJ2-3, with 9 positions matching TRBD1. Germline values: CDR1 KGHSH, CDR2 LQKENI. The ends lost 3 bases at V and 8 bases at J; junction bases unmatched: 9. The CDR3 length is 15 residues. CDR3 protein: CASSPPGTGSFTQYF. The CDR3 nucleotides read TGTGCCAGCTCACCCCCCGGGACAGGGTCCTTTACGCAGTATTTT. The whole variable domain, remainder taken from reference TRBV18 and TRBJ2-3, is NAGVMQNPRHLVRRRGQEARLRCSPMKGHSHVYWYRQLPEEGLKFMVYLQKENIIDESGMPKERFSAEFPKEGPSILRIQQVVRGDSAAYFCASSPPGTGSFTQYFGPGTRLTVL.

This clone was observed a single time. The CDR3 DNA follows: TGTGCCAGCAGCTTGAATAGTGATCAGCCCCAGCATTTT. This sequence encodes CASSLNSDQPQHF. The V call is TRBV7-8, the J call TRBJ1-5; D uncertain. The V and J ends lost 3 bases and 5 bases respectively, with 8 bases between them. In germline, CDR1 is SGHVS, CDR2 FQNEAQ. This CDR3 comprises 13 residues.

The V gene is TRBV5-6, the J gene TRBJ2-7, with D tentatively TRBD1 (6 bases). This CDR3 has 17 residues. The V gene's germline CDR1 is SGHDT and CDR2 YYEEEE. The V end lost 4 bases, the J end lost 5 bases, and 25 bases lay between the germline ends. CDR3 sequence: CASSLRKYRAIWDEQYF. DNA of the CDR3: TGTGCCAGCAGCCTGAGGAAGTACAGGGCGATTTGGGACGAGCAGTACTTC.

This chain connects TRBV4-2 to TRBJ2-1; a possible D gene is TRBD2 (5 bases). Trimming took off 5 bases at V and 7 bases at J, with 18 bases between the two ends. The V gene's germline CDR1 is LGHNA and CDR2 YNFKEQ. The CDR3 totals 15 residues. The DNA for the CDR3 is TGTGCCAGCAGCAACGGGATCATGGAGGCGAATGAGCAGTTCTTC. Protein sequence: CASSNGIMEANEQFF.

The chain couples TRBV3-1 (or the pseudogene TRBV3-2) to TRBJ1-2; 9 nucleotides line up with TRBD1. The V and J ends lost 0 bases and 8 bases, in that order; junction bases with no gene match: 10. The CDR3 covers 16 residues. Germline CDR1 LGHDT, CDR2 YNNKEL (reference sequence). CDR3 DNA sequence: TGTGCCAGCAGCCAAGATCTGGGAACAGGGGGCAAGGGCTACACCTTC. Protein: CASSQDLGTGGKGYTF.

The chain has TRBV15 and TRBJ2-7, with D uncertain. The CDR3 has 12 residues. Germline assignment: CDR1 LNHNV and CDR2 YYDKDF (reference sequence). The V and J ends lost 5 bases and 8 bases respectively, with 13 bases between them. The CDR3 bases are TGTGCCACCAGCCCAGCGTCAGAACAGCAGTACTTC. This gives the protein CATSPASEQQYF.

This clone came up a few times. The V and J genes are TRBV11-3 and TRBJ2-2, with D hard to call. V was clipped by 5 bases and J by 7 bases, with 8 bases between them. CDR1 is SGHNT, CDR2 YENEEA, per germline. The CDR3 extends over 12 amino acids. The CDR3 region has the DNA TGTGCCAGCAGCGTAACCGGCGGGGAGCTGTTTTTT. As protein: CASSVTGGELFF.

The CDR3 bases are TGTGCCAGCAGTTTAGCGGTGGGTTCGAAAGCTTTCTTT. It translates to CASSLAVGSKAFF. J is TRBJ1-1 and V is TRBV27; D gene ambiguous. CDR3 length: 13 residues. Trimming pared 2 bases from V and 9 bases from J, leaving 13 bases between. CDR1 MNHEY and CDR2 SMNVEV come from the germline V gene (reference sequence).

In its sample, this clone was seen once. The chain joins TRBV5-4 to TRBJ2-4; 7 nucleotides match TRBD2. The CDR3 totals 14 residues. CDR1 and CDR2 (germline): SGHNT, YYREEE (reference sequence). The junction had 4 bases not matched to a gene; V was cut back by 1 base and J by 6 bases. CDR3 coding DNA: TGTGCCAGCAGCTTGTCCGGGGAGGGAAACATTCAGTACTTC. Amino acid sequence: CASSLSGEGNIQYF.

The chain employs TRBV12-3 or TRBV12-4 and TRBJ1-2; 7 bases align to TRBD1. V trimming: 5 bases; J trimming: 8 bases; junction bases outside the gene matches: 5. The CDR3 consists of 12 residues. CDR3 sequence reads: CASSRQGRGYTF. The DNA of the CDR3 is TGTGCCAGCAGTAGACAGGGCCGAGGCTACACCTTC.

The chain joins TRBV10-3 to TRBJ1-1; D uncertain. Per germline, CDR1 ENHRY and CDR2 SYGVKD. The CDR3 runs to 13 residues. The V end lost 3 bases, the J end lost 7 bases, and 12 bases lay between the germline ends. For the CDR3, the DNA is TGTGCCATCAGTGACTCCAGCCGGGATGAAGCTTTCTTT. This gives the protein CAISDSSRDEAFF.